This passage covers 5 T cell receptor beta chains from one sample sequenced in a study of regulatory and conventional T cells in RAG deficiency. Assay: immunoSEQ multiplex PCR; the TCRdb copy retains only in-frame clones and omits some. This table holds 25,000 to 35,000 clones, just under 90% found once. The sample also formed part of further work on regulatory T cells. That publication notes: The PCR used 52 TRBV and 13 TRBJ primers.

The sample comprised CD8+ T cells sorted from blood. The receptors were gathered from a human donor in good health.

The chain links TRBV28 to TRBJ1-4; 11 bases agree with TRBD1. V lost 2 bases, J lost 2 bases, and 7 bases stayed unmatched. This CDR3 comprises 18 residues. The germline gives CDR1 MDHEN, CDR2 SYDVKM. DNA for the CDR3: TGTGCCAGCAGTTTAAACCGGGACAGGGGGTACACTAATGAAAAACTGTTTTTT. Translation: CASSLNRDRGYTNEKLFF.

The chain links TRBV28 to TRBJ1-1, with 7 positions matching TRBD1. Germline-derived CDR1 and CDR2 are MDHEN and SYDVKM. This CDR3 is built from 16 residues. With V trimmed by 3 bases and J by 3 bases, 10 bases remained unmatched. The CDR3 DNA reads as TGTGCCAGCAGTTTTCACAGGGGCGCCGGGGACACTGAAGCTTTCTTT. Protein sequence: CASSFHRGAGDTEAFF.

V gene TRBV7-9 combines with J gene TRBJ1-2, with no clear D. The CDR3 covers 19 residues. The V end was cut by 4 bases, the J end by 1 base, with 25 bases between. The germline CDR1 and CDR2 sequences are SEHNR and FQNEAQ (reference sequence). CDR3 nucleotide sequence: TGTGCCAGCAGCTATGCGGGGTTCTTTGATGACGGACGTAACTATGGCTACACCTTC. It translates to CASSYAGFFDDGRNYGYTF.

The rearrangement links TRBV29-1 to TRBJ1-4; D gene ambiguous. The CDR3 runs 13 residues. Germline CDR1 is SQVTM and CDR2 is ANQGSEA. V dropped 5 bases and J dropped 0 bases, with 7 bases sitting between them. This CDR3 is CSVIRATNEKLFF. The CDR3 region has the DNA TGCAGCGTTATTAGAGCAACTAATGAAAAACTGTTTTTT.

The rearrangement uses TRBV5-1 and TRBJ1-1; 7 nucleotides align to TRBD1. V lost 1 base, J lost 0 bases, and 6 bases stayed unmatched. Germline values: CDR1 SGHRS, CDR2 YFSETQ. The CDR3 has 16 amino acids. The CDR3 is CASSLTGTVLNTEAFF. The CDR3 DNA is TGCGCCAGCAGCTTGACCGGGACAGTCTTGAACACTGAAGCTTTCTTT. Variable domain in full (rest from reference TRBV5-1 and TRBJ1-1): KAGVTQTPRYLIKTRGQQVTLSCSPISGHRSVSWYQQTPGQGLQFLFEYFSETQRNKGNFPGRFSGRQFSNSRSEMNVSTLELGDSALYLCASSLTGTVLNTEAFFGQGTRLTVV.